This T cell receptor (beta chain) was sequenced for a study of T-cell memory formation after mild COVID-19. Study details: TCR clusters showed largely donor specificity. The study, taken as a whole, reports: Some clones that responded turned up in pre-infection memory, which suggests that cross-reactive memory joined in. Day 15 to 85 contracting clones showed balanced CD4/CD8; later expanders leaned CD4+.

The TCR alpha and TCR beta cDNA libraries, bearing sample barcodes and UMIs, were generated by 5'RACE using constant-segment primers. TCRdb reprocessed the 5' RACE reads with MiXCR, giving one entry per CDR3 protein. The sample lists roughly 250,000 distinct CDR3 sequences, around 17% occurring once. CDR3 length: 13 amino acids. Germline CDR1 reads LGHNA; CDR2 reads YSLEER. As to this clonotype: Antigen unknown. At one of its ends the junction is not consistent with the germline gene, which may arise from a read error.

The TCR comes from a man in his late teens or twenties who had mild COVID-19 (a few samples of this study predate the infection). Cell type and time point are not known. The sequenced sample consisted of PBMCs or a T cell subset sorted from them (not recorded which). The V gene is TRBV4-3, the J gene TRBJ1-2, with no clear D. CDR3 region: CASSQDQALGYTF. The CDR3 DNA reads as TGCGCCAGCAGTCAAGATCAAGCCCTGGGCTACACCTTC.